The rows below give T cell receptor beta chains drawn from one sample of a study of regulatory dendritic cells for organ transplantation. Repertoires were generated with immunoSEQ multiplex PCR, while TCRdb's copy carries only in-frame clones and drops some. The sample shows 20,000 to 25,000 clones, 74% of them seen only once. The material sequenced was memory CD4+ T cells from blood. The receptors were gathered from a human donor in good health. Each CDR3 is given with its conserved first and last residue. Each record gives: CDR3 protein, CDR3 DNA, V gene, CDR3 length, clone size, D gene, J gene. D genes are given only for firm matches. Where a row states a size, it is once, few, many or the class of an expanded clone; other rows omit it.

CASSIGGQEGYTF | TGTGCCAGTAGTATAGGAGGACAGGAGGGCTACACCTTC | TRBV19 | 13 | . | TRBD1 | TRBJ1-2
CASSETGQGRETQYF | TGTGCCAGCAGTGAAACGGGACAGGGGCGGGAGACCCAGTACTTC | TRBV6-1 | 15 | once | TRBD1 | TRBJ2-5
CASSEDDRGDEQYF | TGTGCCAGCAGTGAAGACGACAGGGGGGACGAGCAGTACTTC | TRBV2 | 14 | . | TRBD1 | TRBJ2-7
CASSFLQGSEETQYF | TGCGCCAGCAGCTTTCTACAGGGGAGCGAGGAGACCCAGTACTTC | TRBV5-1 | 15 | few | TRBD1 | TRBJ2-5
CASSWTGVGYEQYF | TGTGCCAGCAGCTGGACAGGGGTCGGCTACGAGCAGTACTTC | TRBV5-5 | 14 | . | TRBD1 | TRBJ2-7
CASSERGGGTEAFF | TGTGCCAGCAGCGAGAGAGGGGGGGGCACTGAAGCTTTCTTT | TRBV9 | 14 | . | . | TRBJ1-1
CASNPGQIYEQYF | TGTGCCAGCAACCCCGGACAGATCTACGAGCAGTACTTC | TRBV2 | 13 | . | . | TRBJ2-7
CASSASGQNNQPQHF | TGTGCCAGCAGTGCATCGGGACAGAACAATCAGCCCCAGCATTTT | TRBV6-1 | 15 | once | TRBD1 | TRBJ1-5
CASSLIWTGGF | TGTGCCAGCAGCTTAATATGGACAGGGGGCTTC | TRBV11-2 | 11 | . | TRBD1 | TRBJ1-2
CASATGQGNTEAFF | TGTGCCAGCGCAACGGGACAGGGGAACACTGAAGCTTTCTTT | TRBV6-5 | 14 | . | TRBD1 | TRBJ1-1
CASSQATTRSGGETQYF | TGTGCCAGCAGCCAAGCCACGACAAGAAGCGGGGGTGAGACCCAGTACTTC | TRBV4-2 | 17 | . | TRBD2 | TRBJ2-5
CASSRPSRLAGAHNEQFF | TGTGCCAGCTCACGGCCTTCAAGACTAGCGGGGGCCCACAATGAGCAGTTCTTC | TRBV18 | 18 | few | TRBD2 | TRBJ2-1
CASSSGTGTYNEKLFF | TGCGCCAGCAGCTCCGGGACAGGGACCTACAATGAAAAACTGTTTTTT | TRBV5-1 | 16 | . | TRBD1 | TRBJ1-4
CASSLAVKASEQFF | TGTGCCAGCAGCTTAGCGGTGAAAGCTAGTGAGCAGTTCTTC | TRBV7-7 | 14 | . | . | TRBJ2-1
CASSNSGGRDTQYF | TGTGCCAGCAGCAATAGCGGGGGCCGAGATACGCAGTATTTT | TRBV9 | 14 | . | TRBD2 | TRBJ2-3
CASSEDYRGSGNTIYF | TGTGCCAGCAGTGAAGATTACAGGGGGTCCGGAAACACCATATATTTT | TRBV2 | 16 | few | TRBD1 | TRBJ1-3
CASSLRTSGGGSTDTQYF | TGTGCCAGCAGCTTGAGGACTAGCGGGGGGGGGTCGACAGATACGCAGTATTTT | TRBV5-6 | 18 | few | TRBD2 | TRBJ2-3
CASSSTDTDGYTF | TGTGCCAGCAGCTCCACCGACACGGATGGCTACACCTTC | TRBV7-3 | 13 | . | . | TRBJ1-2
CASSLTQVSGNTIYF | TGCGCCAGCAGCTTGACACAGGTCTCTGGAAACACCATATATTTT | TRBV5-1 | 15 | . | . | TRBJ1-3
CASSSPGVGVGGYTF | TGTGCCAGCAGCTCTCCGGGAGTCGGGGTCGGTGGCTACACCTTC | TRBV7-8 | 15 | . | . | TRBJ1-2
CASRRRSGGAGEQFF | TGTGCCAGCAGGCGGAGGAGCGGGGGGGCAGGTGAGCAGTTCTTC | TRBV2 | 15 | . | TRBD2 | TRBJ2-1
CASSSPGQGYSYEQYF | TGTGCCAGCAGCTCCCCAGGACAGGGGTACTCCTACGAGCAGTACTTC | TRBV11-3 | 16 | . | TRBD1 | TRBJ2-7
CASSRTAWGGYTF | TGTGCCAGCAGTAGGACTGCCTGGGGTGGCTACACCTTC | TRBV5-8 | 13 | . | . | TRBJ1-2
CASSLQNQPQHF | TGTGCCAGCAGCTTACAGAATCAGCCCCAGCATTTT | TRBV2 | 12 | . | . | TRBJ1-5
CASSPGKNEKLFF | TGTGCCAGCAGCCCAGGGAAGAATGAAAAACTGTTTTTT | TRBV5-4 | 13 | few | . | TRBJ1-4
CASSRQGGTGTYNSPLHF | TGTGCCAGCAGCCGCCAGGGGGGGACAGGGACTTATAATTCACCCCTCCACTTT | TRBV7-2 | 18 | . | TRBD1 | TRBJ1-6
CASSLSSSGNTIYF | TGTGCCAGCAGCTTATCCTCGTCTGGAAACACCATATATTTT | TRBV7-9 | 14 | few | . | TRBJ1-3
CASSGGTGMVRTDTQYF | TGCGCCAGCAGTGGGGGGACAGGGATGGTTCGGACAGATACGCAGTATTTT | TRBV10-2 | 17 | once | TRBD1 | TRBJ2-3
CASSQGGGGAYNEQFF | TGTGCCAGCAGCCAAGGGGGCGGGGGGGCGTACAATGAGCAGTTCTTC | TRBV11-3 | 16 | . | TRBD2 | TRBJ2-1
CASSLSQGTATNEKLFF | TGTGCCAGCAGCCTTTCACAGGGCACTGCAACTAATGAAAAACTGTTTTTT | TRBV9 | 17 | . | . | TRBJ1-4
CASSSGQLQPQHF | TGTGCCAGCAGCTCGGGACAGCTCCAGCCCCAGCATTTT | TRBV7-2 | 13 | . | TRBD1 | TRBJ1-5
CASSVEDRHYGYTF | TGTGCCAGCAGCGTAGAAGACAGACACTATGGCTACACCTTC | TRBV9 | 14 | few | . | TRBJ1-2
CASSLESGGSETQYF | TGTGCCAGCAGCTTGGAGTCAGGGGGCTCGGAGACCCAGTACTTC | TRBV5-4 | 15 | . | TRBD1 | TRBJ2-5
CASSPRSSSAADTQYF | TGTGCCAGCAGCCCCCGGTCCTCTTCGGCGGCAGATACGCAGTATTTT | TRBV9 | 16 | few | . | TRBJ2-3
CASKLTGTEGNTQYF | TGCGCCAGCAAGCTTACCGGGACAGAGGGAAATACGCAGTATTTT | TRBV5-1 | 15 | . | TRBD1 | TRBJ2-3
CASSLGQGGNTEAFF | TGCGCCAGCAGCTTGGGACAGGGGGGGAACACTGAAGCTTTCTTT | TRBV5-1 | 15 | . | TRBD1 | TRBJ1-1
CASSYSTSGGETQYF | TGTGCCAGCAGTTACTCGACTAGCGGGGGTGAGACCCAGTACTTC | TRBV6-5 | 15 | once | TRBD2 | TRBJ2-5
CASRGQGHSYEQYF | TGTGCCAGCAGGGGACAGGGGCACTCCTACGAGCAGTACTTC | TRBV6-6 | 14 | . | TRBD1 | TRBJ2-7
CASRGIQGTEANYGYTF | TGTGCCAGCAGGGGAATACAGGGGACGGAAGCTAACTATGGCTACACCTTC | TRBV2 | 17 | few | TRBD1 | TRBJ1-2
CASSYRGQGNGYTF | TGTGCCAGCAGTTACAGGGGGCAGGGAAATGGCTACACCTTC | TRBV6-5 | 14 | . | TRBD1 | TRBJ1-2
CAISTGAPSTDTQYF | TGTGCCATCAGCACAGGGGCTCCTAGCACAGATACGCAGTATTTT | TRBV10-3 | 15 | once | TRBD1 | TRBJ2-3
CASSLGTNNEKLFF | TGCGCCAGCAGCTTGGGGACAAACAATGAAAAACTGTTTTTT | TRBV5-1 | 14 | few | . | TRBJ1-4
CASSKTPNTEAFF | TGTGCCAGCAGCAAGACACCGAACACTGAAGCTTTCTTT | TRBV11-2 | 13 | . | . | TRBJ1-1
CASRFDLAAPGETQYF | TGTGCCAGCAGATTTGATCTAGCGGCTCCGGGGGAGACCCAGTACTTC | TRBV7-2 | 16 | . | TRBD2 | TRBJ2-5
CASSLDSPYSGNTIYF | TGTGCCAGCAGCTTAGACAGTCCTTACTCTGGAAACACCATATATTTT | TRBV11-2 | 16 | . | . | TRBJ1-3
CASSQDALTNEYGYTF | TGCGCCAGCAGCCAAGATGCCCTGACAAATGAGTATGGCTACACCTTC | TRBV4-1 | 16 | . | . | TRBJ1-2
CASGLTGLSSYNSPLHF | TGTGCTAGTGGTTTGACAGGGCTAAGCTCCTATAATTCACCCCTCCACTTT | TRBV12-5 | 17 | few | . | TRBJ1-6
CASSGDSTNTGELFF | TGTGCCAGCAGTGGGGACAGCACGAACACCGGGGAGCTGTTTTTT | TRBV2 | 15 | . | TRBD1 | TRBJ2-2
CASSWTGDGTEAFF | TGTGCCAGCAGCTGGACAGGGGATGGGACTGAAGCTTTCTTT | TRBV5-5 | 14 | . | TRBD1 | TRBJ1-1
CASSRGAGGRLQETQYF | TGTGCCAGCAGCCGCGGGGCGGGGGGCCGCCTCCAAGAGACCCAGTACTTC | TRBV7-7 | 17 | once | TRBD2 | TRBJ2-5
CAISESTRDPNTGELFF | TGTGCCATCAGTGAGTCGACACGGGATCCAAACACCGGGGAGCTGTTTTTT | TRBV10-3 | 17 | once | . | TRBJ2-2
CASSIRFPGTGYNEQFF | TGTGCCAGCAGTATAAGGTTCCCCGGGACAGGGTACAATGAGCAGTTCTTC | TRBV27 | 17 | . | TRBD1 | TRBJ2-1
CASSLAGRVVYGYTF | TGTGCCAGCAGCTTAGCGGGTCGGGTCGTCTATGGCTACACCTTC | TRBV7-9 | 15 | . | . | TRBJ1-2
CASSAGPNQPQHF | TGTGCCAGCAGTGCAGGCCCCAATCAGCCCCAGCATTTT | TRBV2 | 13 | . | . | TRBJ1-5